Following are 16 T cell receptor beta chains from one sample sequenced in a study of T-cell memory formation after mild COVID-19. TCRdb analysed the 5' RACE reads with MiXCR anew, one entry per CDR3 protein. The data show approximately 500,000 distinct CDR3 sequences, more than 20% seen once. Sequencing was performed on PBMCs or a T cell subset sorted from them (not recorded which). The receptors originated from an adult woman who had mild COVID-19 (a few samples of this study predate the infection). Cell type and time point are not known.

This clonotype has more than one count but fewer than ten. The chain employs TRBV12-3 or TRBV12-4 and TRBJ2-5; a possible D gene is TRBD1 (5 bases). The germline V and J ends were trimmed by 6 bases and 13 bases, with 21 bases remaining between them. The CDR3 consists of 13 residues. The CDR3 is CASSSDTPQAPYF. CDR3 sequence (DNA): TGTGCCAGCAGCTCGGACACCCCGCAGGCCCCGTACTTC.

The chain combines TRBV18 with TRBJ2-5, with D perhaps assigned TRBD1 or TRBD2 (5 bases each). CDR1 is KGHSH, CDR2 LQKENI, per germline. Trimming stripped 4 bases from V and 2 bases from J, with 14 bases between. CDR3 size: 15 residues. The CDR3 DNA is TGTGCCAGCTCACGACCCGGGACGGCACAAGAGACCCAGTACTTC. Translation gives CASSRPGTAQETQYF.

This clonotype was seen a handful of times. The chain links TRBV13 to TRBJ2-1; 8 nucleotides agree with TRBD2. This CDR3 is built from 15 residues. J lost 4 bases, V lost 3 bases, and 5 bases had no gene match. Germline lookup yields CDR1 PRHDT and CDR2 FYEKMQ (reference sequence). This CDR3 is CASSLRGDGYNEQFF. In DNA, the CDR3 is TGTGCCAGCAGCTTGCGGGGGGATGGGTACAATGAGCAGTTCTTC.

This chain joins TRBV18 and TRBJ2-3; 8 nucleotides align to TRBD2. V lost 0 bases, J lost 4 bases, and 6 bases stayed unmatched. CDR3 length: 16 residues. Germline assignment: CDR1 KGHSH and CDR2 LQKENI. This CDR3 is CASSPPVVAGPDTQYF. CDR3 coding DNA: TGTGCCAGCTCACCACCGGTGGTAGCGGGGCCAGATACGCAGTATTTT. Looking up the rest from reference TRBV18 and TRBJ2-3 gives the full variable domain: NAGVMQNPRHLVRRRGQEARLRCSPMKGHSHVYWYRQLPEEGLKFMVYLQKENIIDESGMPKERFSAEFPKEGPSILRIQQVVRGDSAAYFCASSPPVVAGPDTQYFGPGTRLTVL.

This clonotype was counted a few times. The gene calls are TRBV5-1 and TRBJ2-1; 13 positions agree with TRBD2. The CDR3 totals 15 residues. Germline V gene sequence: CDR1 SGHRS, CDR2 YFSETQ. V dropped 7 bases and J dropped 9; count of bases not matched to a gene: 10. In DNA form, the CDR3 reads TGCGCCAGCCCCACTAGCGGGGGGGCCGTCAGTGAGCAGTTCTTC. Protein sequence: CASPTSGGAVSEQFF.

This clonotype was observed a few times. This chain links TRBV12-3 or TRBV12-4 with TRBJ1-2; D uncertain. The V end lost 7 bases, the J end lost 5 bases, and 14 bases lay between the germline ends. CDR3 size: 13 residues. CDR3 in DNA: TGTGCCAGCACCGGCCTCGGTCGTTATGGCTACACCTTC. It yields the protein CASTGLGRYGYTF.

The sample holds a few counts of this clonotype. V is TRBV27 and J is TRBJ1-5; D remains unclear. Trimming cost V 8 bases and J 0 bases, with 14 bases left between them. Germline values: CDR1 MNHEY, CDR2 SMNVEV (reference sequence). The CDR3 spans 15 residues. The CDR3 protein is CASQDYGGSNQPQHF. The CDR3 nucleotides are TGTGCCAGCCAGGATTACGGAGGTAGCAATCAGCCCCAGCATTTT.

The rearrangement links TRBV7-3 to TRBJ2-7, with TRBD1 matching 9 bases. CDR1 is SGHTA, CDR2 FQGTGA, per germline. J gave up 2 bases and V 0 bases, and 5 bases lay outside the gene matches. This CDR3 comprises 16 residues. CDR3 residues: CASSLTSGQGAYEQYF. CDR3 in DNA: TGTGCCAGCAGCTTAACGTCGGGACAGGGAGCCTACGAGCAGTACTTC.

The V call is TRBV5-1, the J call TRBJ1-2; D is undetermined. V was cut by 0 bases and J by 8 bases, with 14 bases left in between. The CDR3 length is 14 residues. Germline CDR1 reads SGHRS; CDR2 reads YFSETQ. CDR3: CASSLVLAHEGYTF. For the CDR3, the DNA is TGCGCCAGCAGCTTGGTTCTGGCCCATGAGGGCTACACCTTC.

CDR3 in amino acids: CASTPGTVPYEQYF. CDR3 DNA: TGTGCCAGCACCCCAGGGACCGTCCCCTACGAGCAGTACTTC. The chain is built from TRBV6-5 and TRBJ2-7, with D perhaps TRBD1 or TRBD2 (5 bases each). Trimming removed 7 bases at V and 2 bases at J, with 15 bases between. This CDR3 region has 14 residues. Germline CDR1 is MNHEY and CDR2 is SVGAGI.

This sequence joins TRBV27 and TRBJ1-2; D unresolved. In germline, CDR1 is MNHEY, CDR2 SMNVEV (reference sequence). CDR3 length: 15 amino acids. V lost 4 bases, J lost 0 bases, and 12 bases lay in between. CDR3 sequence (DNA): TGTGCCAGCAGTTCTGCAGACCCTTCTAACTATGGCTACACCTTC. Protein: CASSSADPSNYGYTF.

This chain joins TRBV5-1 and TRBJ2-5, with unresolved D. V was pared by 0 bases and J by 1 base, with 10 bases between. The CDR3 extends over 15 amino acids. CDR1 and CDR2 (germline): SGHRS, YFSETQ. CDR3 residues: CASSLGSAIQETQYF. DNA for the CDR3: TGCGCCAGCAGCTTGGGATCAGCAATCCAAGAGACCCAGTACTTC. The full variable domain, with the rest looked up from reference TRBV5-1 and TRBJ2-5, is KAGVTQTPRYLIKTRGQQVTLSCSPISGHRSVSWYQQTPGQGLQFLFEYFSETQRNKGNFPGRFSGRQFSNSRSEMNVSTLELGDSALYLCASSLGSAIQETQYFGPGTRLLVL.

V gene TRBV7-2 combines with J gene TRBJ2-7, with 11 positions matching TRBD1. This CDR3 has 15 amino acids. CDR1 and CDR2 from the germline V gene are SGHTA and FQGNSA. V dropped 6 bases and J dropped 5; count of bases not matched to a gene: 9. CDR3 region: CASRSPGQGAHEQYF. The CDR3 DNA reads TGTGCCAGCAGATCTCCTGGACAGGGGGCCCACGAGCAGTACTTC. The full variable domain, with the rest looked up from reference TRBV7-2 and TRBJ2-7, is GAGVSQSPSNKVTEKGKDVELRCDPISGHTALYWYRQSLGQGLEFLIYFQGNSAPDKSGLPSDRFSAERTGGSVSTLTIQRTQQEDSAVYLCASRSPGQGAHEQYFGPGTRLTVT.

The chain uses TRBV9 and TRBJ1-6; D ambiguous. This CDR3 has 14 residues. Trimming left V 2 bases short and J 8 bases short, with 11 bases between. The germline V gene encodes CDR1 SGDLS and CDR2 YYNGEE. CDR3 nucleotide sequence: TGTGCCAGCAGCGTCGACACCCTCTATTCACCCCTCCACTTT. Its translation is CASSVDTLYSPLHF.

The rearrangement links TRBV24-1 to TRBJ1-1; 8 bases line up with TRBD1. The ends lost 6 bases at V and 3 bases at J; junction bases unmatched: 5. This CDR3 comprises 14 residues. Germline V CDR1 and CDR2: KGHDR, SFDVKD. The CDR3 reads CATSRTGRDTEAFF. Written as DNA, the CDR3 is TGTGCCACCAGTCGGACAGGGCGGGACACTGAAGCTTTCTTT.

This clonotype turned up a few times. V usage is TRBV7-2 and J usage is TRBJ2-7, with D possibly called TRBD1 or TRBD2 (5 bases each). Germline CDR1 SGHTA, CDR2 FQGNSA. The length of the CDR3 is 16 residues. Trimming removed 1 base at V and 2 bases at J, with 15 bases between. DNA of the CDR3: TGTGCCAGCAGCTTAGATGGTATTGGGGGTACCTACGAGCAGTACTTC. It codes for CASSLDGIGGTYEQYF.